This TCR beta chain stems from a study of blood T cells in healthy people across ages. This clonotype has just a few counts. V lost 2 bases and J lost 4, with 11 bases in between. The germline CDR1 and CDR2 sequences are SGHRS and YFSETQ. The CDR3 spans 14 residues. A sample-barcoded 5' primer and a J-beta primer mix were used in a second PCR of roughly 7 to 12 cycles. TCRdb reprocessed the 5' RACE reads with MiXCR, giving one entry per CDR3 protein. The sample includes some 1.6 million distinct CDR3 sequences, around 35% seen only once; the top ten take around 11%. The sequence came from a woman aged 25-40 years in good health. What was sequenced was blood. This chain joins TRBV5-1 and TRBJ2-3; weak D call: TRBD2 (6 bases). CDR3 sequence (DNA): TGCGCCAGCAGCTTTGGCGGGGCGTCAGATACGCAGTATTTT. Amino acid sequence: CASSFGGASDTQYF. Full variable domain (remainder filled in from reference TRBV5-1 and TRBJ2-3): KAGVTQTPRYLIKTRGQQVTLSCSPISGHRSVSWYQQTPGQGLQFLFEYFSETQRNKGNFPGRFSGRQFSNSRSEMNVSTLELGDSALYLCASSFGGASDTQYFGPGTRLTVL.